The text below deals with one TCR beta chain. The CDR3 spans 14 residues. Germline V CDR1 and CDR2: LNHDA, SQIVND (reference sequence). V shed 4 bases and J shed 6 bases, with 14 bases lying between them. The sample comes from a study of blood T cell repertoires in COVID-19. Study context: Samples of COVID-19 (acute and convalescent) were obtained from the United States, Italy and Spain. PBMCs, B-cell-depleted T cells, or T cells were the source of the cDNA or gDNA that made up the material.

In the authors' methods: Amplified reference gene primers provided the basis for estimating nucleated cell counts. TCRdb keeps only in-frame clones here, not all; method: immunoSEQ multiplex PCR. V and J calls and clone size are copied from that table; D and trimming were computed from the DNA. The sample yields more than 50,000 clones, around three quarters seen once. Material: peripheral blood. This chain connects TRBV19 to TRBJ2-3, with a possible D match to TRBD2 (6 bases). The sequence was obtained from a human donor in a cohort sampled during active COVID-19. The CDR3 bases are TGTGCCAGTAGTAAAAGGGACTTAGGCGATACGCAGTATTTT. Amino acid sequence: CASSKRDLGDTQYF.